This T cell receptor (beta chain) was retrieved from a study of blood T cell repertoires in COVID-19. Here immunoSEQ multiplex PCR was the method, and the copy in TCRdb shows in-frame clones only, minus some. The table has more than 100,000 clones, approximately 87% seen once. The CDR3 has 15 residues. The V gene end was trimmed by 4 bases and the J gene end by 0 bases; junction bases not matched to a gene: 3. Germline CDR1 reads LGHNA; CDR2 reads YNFKEQ. The sample was peripheral blood. The V and J genes are TRBV4-2 and TRBJ2-1; the match to TRBD1 covers 7 bases. This TCR was recovered from a man aged 45 to 65 with active COVID-19. The DNA of the CDR3 is TGTGCCAGCAGCCCGGACAGGAGCTCCTACAATGAGCAGTTCTTC. It yields the protein CASSPDRSSYNEQFF.